These 17 T cell receptor beta chains originate from one sample sequenced in a study of T cells after yellow fever vaccination. TCRdb re-derived calls from the 5' RACE reads in MiXCR, one entry per CDR3 protein. The data show 250,000 to 400,000 distinct CDR3 sequences, 3.5% to 4.5% seen once. Here the sequenced sample was PBMCs, taken 15 days after the yellow fever booster vaccination. All receptors come from a man aged 18 to 30 who received the YFV17D yellow fever vaccine.

In its sample, this clonotype was seen many times. The DNA of the CDR3 is TGTGCCAGCTCACTCCAAAGGGCTGAAGCTTTCTTT. Amino acid sequence: CASSLQRAEAFF. The V gene is TRBV18, the J gene TRBJ1-1; D unresolved. In germline, CDR1 is KGHSH, CDR2 LQKENI. Trimming pared 4 bases from V and 6 bases from J, leaving 9 bases between. The CDR3 sequence is 12 residues long. The full variable domain, with the rest looked up from reference TRBV18 and TRBJ1-1, is NAGVMQNPRHLVRRRGQEARLRCSPMKGHSHVYWYRQLPEEGLKFMVYLQKENIIDESGMPKERFSAEFPKEGPSILRIQQVVRGDSAAYFCASSLQRAEAFFGQGTRLTVV.

This clonotype was counted many times. J is TRBJ2-7 and V is TRBV6-1; the D gene could be TRBD1 or TRBD2 (6 bases each). CDR1 is MNHNS, CDR2 SASEGT, per germline. CDR3 length: 16 amino acids. V lost 3 bases and J lost 0, with 15 bases in between. The CDR3 is CASSDEGGGSSYEQYF. CDR3 in DNA: TGTGCCAGCAGTGACGAGGGGGGCGGAAGCTCCTACGAGCAGTACTTC.

This clonotype was found many times. The chain carries TRBV12-3 or TRBV12-4 and TRBJ1-1, with 8 positions matching TRBD1. After removal of 5 bases from V and 4 bases from J, the junction contained 15 bases not matched to a gene. CDR3 length equals 17 residues. The CDR3 region has the DNA TGTGCCAGCAGTGACCCGGGACAGGAGGTTCAGGGCACTGAAGCTTTCTTT. Protein: CASSDPGQEVQGTEAFF.

The chain has TRBV6-2 or TRBV6-3 and TRBJ2-7; no firm D call. The V gene's germline CDR1 is MNHEY and CDR2 SVGEGT. CDR3 length: 11 residues. The V end lost 6 bases, the J end lost 5 bases, and 8 bases lay between the germline ends. CDR3 DNA: TGTGCCAGCAGACAATCCCACGAGCAGTACTTC. Encoded protein: CASRQSHEQYF.

This clonotype was detected many times. The CDR3 here is CASRHGRFRDKNNEQFF. CDR3 sequence (DNA): TGTGCCAGCAGACACGGGCGGTTCCGGGACAAGAACAATGAGCAGTTCTTC. The V call is TRBV7-9, the J call TRBJ2-1; possible D gene TRBD1, 6 bases. Germline CDR1 SEHNR, CDR2 FQNEAQ (reference sequence). Trimming shortened V by 6 bases and J by 5 bases, and 23 bases separated the two germline ends. The CDR3 covers 17 residues.

The chain has TRBV7-2 and TRBJ2-7, with 10 bases fitting TRBD2. The germline V gene encodes CDR1 SGHTA and CDR2 FQGNSA. CDR3 length equals 16 residues. The V segment lost 1 base and the J segment 3 bases; nucleotides outside the gene matches: 6. CDR3 loop: CASSLGGVAGGYEQYV. The CDR3, as DNA: TGTGCCAGCAGCTTAGGTGGGGTAGCGGGGGGCTACGAGCAGTACGTC.

This clonotype turned up a few times. This rearrangement joins TRBV7-9 to TRBJ2-5, with D unresolved. Per the germline V gene, CDR1 is SEHNR and CDR2 is FQNEAQ (reference sequence). The CDR3 sequence is 16 residues long. V was shortened by 3 bases and J by 0 bases, with 14 bases between the two germline ends. The DNA for the CDR3 is TGTGCCAGCAGCTTCCAGTCAACACCGTACCAAGAGACCCAGTACTTC. This gives the protein CASSFQSTPYQETQYF.

There are many counts of this clonotype. This rearrangement joins TRBV4-2 to TRBJ2-1; a weak D match, TRBD2 (5 bases). The CDR3 is made up of 15 amino acids. Deletions cut 4 bases from V and 4 bases from J, with 14 bases between. CDR1 LGHNA and CDR2 YNFKEQ come from the germline V gene. CDR3 DNA sequence: TGTGCCAGCAGCCCTAGTCAGGAGCGGTACAATGAGCAGTTCTTC. Translating gives CASSPSQERYNEQFF.

V usage is TRBV29-1 and J usage is TRBJ2-7; no clear D gene. CDR1 SQVTM and CDR2 ANQGSEA come from the germline V gene. The ends were cut back, 5 bases at V and 3 bases at J, with 8 bases in the middle. CDR3 length: 11 residues. CDR3: CSVSDGYEQYV. For the CDR3, the DNA is TGCAGCGTTTCCGACGGCTACGAGCAGTACGTC.

V usage is TRBV10-3 and J usage is TRBJ1-4; D perhaps matches TRBD1 (5 bases). Trimming pared 0 bases from V and 3 bases from J, leaving 14 bases between. The length of the CDR3 is 17 residues. Germline V lookup: CDR1 ENHRY, CDR2 SYGVKD. CDR3 in amino acids: CAISESKSQAANEKLFF. The CDR3 DNA sequence: TGTGCCATCAGTGAGTCGAAGTCACAGGCCGCTAATGAAAAACTGTTTTTT.

Details on this clonotype: This may arise from a read error, as a much more abundant clone is one base away. The missing conserved phenylalanine or tryptophan at the end of this CDR3 makes a read error likely. The chain combines TRBV15 with TRBJ2-6, with 10 bases lining up with TRBD1. Unmatched junction bases numbered 4, after V lost 8 bases and J lost 3 bases. The CDR3 consists of 15 residues. Germline CDR1 and CDR2: LNHNV and YYDKDF (reference sequence). The CDR3 is CATATGGRGANVLTL. The CDR3 bases are TGTGCCACCGCGACAGGGGGCCGTGGGGCCAACGTCCTGACTTTA.

This clonotype was recorded a few times. V is TRBV10-3 and J is TRBJ2-6; D perhaps matches TRBD1 (6 bases). Per germline, CDR1 ENHRY and CDR2 SYGVKD. The V end was cut by 4 bases, the J end by 0 bases, with 10 bases between. CDR3 length: 16 amino acids. CDR3 in amino acids: CAISGTASSGANVLTF. The CDR3 DNA reads as TGTGCCATCAGTGGGACAGCCAGCTCTGGGGCCAACGTCCTGACTTTC.

The gene calls are TRBV7-3 and TRBJ1-6; a possible D gene is TRBD1 (5 bases). Germline V lookup: CDR1 SGHTA, CDR2 FQGTGA. The CDR3 contains 15 residues. The V end lost 5 bases, the J end lost 8 bases, and 16 bases lay between the germline ends. The CDR3 sequence: CASSLTAGFDSPLHF. CDR3 in DNA: TGTGCCAGCAGCCTCACGGCAGGGTTTGATTCACCCCTCCACTTT.

This clonotype was recorded many times. The rearrangement uses TRBV4-2 and TRBJ1-6; a weak D match, TRBD1 (6 bases). V lost 7 bases and J 5 bases, leaving 27 bases between the germline ends. Germline loops: CDR1 LGHNA, CDR2 YNFKEQ. The CDR3 is made up of 19 amino acids. In DNA, the CDR3 is TGTGCCAGCAAACCCGACGAACGCAGGCAGGGGTTCCATAATTCACCCCTCCACTTT. It translates to CASKPDERRQGFHNSPLHF.

This clonotype was recorded only once. The rearrangement joins TRBV24-1 to TRBJ2-1; 9 nucleotides line up with TRBD1. The CDR3 runs to 14 residues. The trim removed 3 bases at V and 8 bases at J, leaving 4 bases unmatched. Germline V CDR1 and CDR2: KGHDR, SFDVKD. The CDR3 protein is CATSDLRQGDEQFF. The DNA of the CDR3 is TGTGCCACCAGTGATCTCAGACAGGGGGATGAGCAGTTCTTC.

In its sample, this clonotype was seen many times. This sequence joins TRBV11-2 and TRBJ2-2; either TRBD1 or TRBD2 may fit D (5 bases each). The CDR3 is 14 amino acids. Germline CDR1 and CDR2: SGHAT and FQNNGV. V was clipped by 2 bases and J by 6 bases, with 10 bases between them. CDR3 DNA sequence: TGTGCCAGCAGCTTATTTAGGGGAGCCGGGGAGCTGTTTTTT. Its protein is CASSLFRGAGELFF.

The V and J genes are TRBV7-9 and TRBJ1-3; TRBD1 matches 7 bases. Unmatched junction bases numbered 9, after V lost 9 bases and J lost 1 base. Germline values: CDR1 SEHNR, CDR2 FQNEAQ (reference sequence). The CDR3 loop spans 15 amino acids. In DNA, the CDR3 is TGTGCCAGTACACAGGGGATCTATTCTGGAAACACCATATATTTT. Translating gives CASTQGIYSGNTIYF.